These 23 T cell receptor beta chains were all obtained from the same sample, sequenced in a study of blood T cell repertoires in COVID-19. Some clones are missing from TCRdb's copy, which holds only in-frame ones; the method was immunoSEQ multiplex PCR. This table holds roughly 160,000 clones, around nine tenths found once. The specimen sequenced was peripheral blood. The receptors derive from a man aged 50-60 years with acute or convalescent COVID-19.

This sequence joins TRBV27 and TRBJ1-2, with a tentative D call TRBD1 (6 bases). The germline V gene has CDR1 MNHEY and CDR2 SMNVEV (reference sequence). With 3 bases removed from V and 4 bases from J, the gap between germline ends came to 15 bases. The CDR3 is 15 residues long. The CDR3 DNA reads as TGTGCCAGCAGTTTCCTGGGGGGGCTTGGCTATGGCTACACCTTC. Its translation is CASSFLGGLGYGYTF.

V gene TRBV7-9 combines with J gene TRBJ2-5; D unclear. V was pared by 5 bases and J by 0 bases, with 4 bases between. The germline CDR1 and CDR2 sequences are SEHNR and FQNEAQ (reference sequence). This CDR3 region has 12 residues. CDR3 nucleotides: TGTGCCAGCAGCCGAGACCAAGAGACCCAGTACTTC. Its protein is CASSRDQETQYF.

V gene TRBV6-2 or TRBV6-3 combines with J gene TRBJ1-3; D is uncertain. This CDR3 is 14 amino acids long. From germline, CDR1 is MNHEY and CDR2 SVGEGT. V shed 4 bases and J shed 2 bases, with 9 bases lying between them. CDR3 sequence: CASSFGGTGNTIYF. DNA of the CDR3: TGTGCCAGCAGTTTTGGAGGGACTGGAAACACCATATATTTT.

The chain joins TRBV9 to TRBJ2-7, with TRBD2 as a possible D gene (6 bases). V shed 0 bases and J shed 2 bases, with 9 bases lying between them. The CDR3 is 14 residues long. Germline V gene sequence: CDR1 SGDLS, CDR2 YYNGEE. For the CDR3, the DNA is TGTGCCAGCAGCGTAGATGCGGGAACCTACGAGCAGTACTTC. It codes for CASSVDAGTYEQYF.

This clone was seen a single time. The chain links TRBV27 to TRBJ2-1; the match to TRBD2 covers 9 bases. Per germline, CDR1 MNHEY and CDR2 SMNVEV (reference sequence). This CDR3 is built from 16 residues. V was pared by 5 bases and J by 5 bases, with 10 bases of the junction left unmatched. The CDR3: CASSPLAGGPHNEQFF. DNA for the CDR3: TGTGCCAGCAGTCCCCTGGCGGGAGGGCCCCACAATGAGCAGTTCTTC.

This clone appeared once. The chain joins TRBV7-2 to TRBJ2-7, with TRBD1 matching over 11 bases. The CDR3 is 17 residues long. Germline V CDR1 and CDR2: SGHTA, FQGNSA. V lost 1 base and J lost 3; bases outside the gene matches: 8. The CDR3 spells CASSLGRTGGFIYEQYV. CDR3 DNA sequence: TGTGCCAGCAGCTTAGGGAGGACAGGGGGCTTTATCTACGAGCAGTACGTC.

V usage is TRBV19 and J usage is TRBJ2-1; possible D gene TRBD2, 5 bases. Germline V lookup: CDR1 LNHDA, CDR2 SQIVND (reference sequence). The CDR3 spans 14 residues. Trimming left V 6 bases short and J 3 bases short, with 12 bases between. DNA of the CDR3: TGTGCCAGTAGGCCGGGAAATATCTACAATGAGCAGTTCTTC. It specifies CASRPGNIYNEQFF.

The rearrangement uses TRBV5-1 and TRBJ1-1; a weak D match, TRBD1 (5 bases). V lost 5 bases, J lost 0 bases, and 8 bases lay in between. The CDR3 runs to 13 residues. CDR1 is SGHRS, CDR2 YFSETQ, per germline. CDR3 DNA: TGCGCCAGCAGGCGGACACTGAACACTGAAGCTTTCTTT. Protein product: CASRRTLNTEAFF.

The rearrangement joins TRBV10-3 to TRBJ2-6, with D perhaps matching TRBD1 (6 bases). With 3 bases removed from V and 4 bases from J, the gap between germline ends came to 10 bases. Germline V lookup: CDR1 ENHRY, CDR2 SYGVKD. The length of the CDR3 is 15 residues. The CDR3 loop is CAISETGFGANVLTF. CDR3 coding DNA: TGTGCCATCAGTGAAACAGGGTTCGGGGCCAACGTCCTGACTTTC.

V usage is TRBV19 and J usage is TRBJ1-1; a weak D match, TRBD1 (5 bases). Germline V lookup: CDR1 LNHDA, CDR2 SQIVND (reference sequence). The V end lost 3 bases, the J end lost 6 bases, and 14 bases lay between the germline ends. This CDR3 spans 14 amino acids. In DNA, the CDR3 is TGTGCCAGTAGTATTGACAGTTTTGGGGCTGAAGCTTTCTTT. It translates to CASSIDSFGAEAFF.

The J gene is TRBJ1-3, the V gene TRBV7-9; D may be TRBD1 (6 bases). The V and J ends lost 4 bases and 2 bases respectively, with 12 bases between them. CDR3 length: 15 residues. Germline V gene lookup returns CDR1 SEHNR and CDR2 FQNEAQ (reference sequence). The CDR3: CASSSGDVAGNTIYF. The CDR3 bases are TGTGCCAGCAGCTCAGGGGATGTCGCTGGAAACACCATATATTTT. Based on the CDR3 plus reference TRBV7-9 and TRBJ1-3, the full variable domain is DTGVSQNPRHKITKRGQNVTFRCDPISEHNRLYWYRQTLGQGPEFLTYFQNEAQLEKSRLLSDRFSAERPKGSFSTLEIQRTEQGDSAMYLCASSSGDVAGNTIYFGEGSWLTVV.

This clone turned up a few times. The CDR3 nucleotides are TGTGCCAGCAGCTTCCAGGGGGCGGGTCAGCCCCAGCATTTT. Translated, it gives CASSFQGAGQPQHF. This chain connects TRBV7-9 to TRBJ1-5; 8 bases are a match to TRBD1. The CDR3 is made up of 14 amino acids. Germline values: CDR1 SEHNR, CDR2 FQNEAQ (reference sequence). The junction had 4 bases not matched to a gene; V was cut back by 3 bases and J by 6 bases.

The chain couples TRBV9 to TRBJ2-5; the match to TRBD1 covers 7 bases. The germline gives CDR1 SGDLS, CDR2 YYNGEE. With 3 bases clipped from V and 4 bases from J, the junction kept 6 bases outside the gene matches. The length of the CDR3 is 14 residues. CDR3 DNA: TGTGCCAGCAGCGCGACAGGGTTGAGAGAGACCCAGTACTTC. This gives the protein CASSATGLRETQYF.

The chain employs TRBV27 and TRBJ1-2; 8 nucleotides agree with TRBD1. This CDR3 contains 15 residues. Losses at the gene ends were 3 bases for V and 6 bases for J; bases not matched to a gene: 9. CDR1 and CDR2 from the germline V gene are MNHEY and SMNVEV (reference sequence). Written as DNA, the CDR3 is TGTGCCAGCAGTTTTCGGCAGGGGGCGCTTAATGGCTACACCTTC. Translation gives CASSFRQGALNGYTF.

The chain is built from TRBV7-9 and TRBJ2-1; D call uncertain. Germline V gene lookup returns CDR1 SEHNR and CDR2 FQNEAQ (reference sequence). The CDR3 totals 17 residues. Deletions cut 3 bases from V and 5 bases from J, with 20 bases between. CDR3 DNA sequence: TGTGCCAGCAGCTTGAAGTACGCCACTAAGCCCGACAATGAGCAGTTCTTC. It encodes CASSLKYATKPDNEQFF.

This sequence joins TRBV6-6 and TRBJ1-5; the D gene is possibly TRBD1 (5 bases). V lost 0 bases and J lost 9, with 12 bases in between. Germline assignment: CDR1 MNHNY and CDR2 SVGAGI (reference sequence). This CDR3 contains 14 residues. CDR3 bases: TGTGCCAGCAGTTACTCGCAGGGCCCGCCGCCCCAGCATTTT. It encodes CASSYSQGPPPQHF.

The chain has TRBV19 and TRBJ1-1, with D unresolved. Looked up from germline, CDR1 is LNHDA and CDR2 is SQIVND (reference sequence). Between the trimmed V and J ends, which lost 4 bases and 7 bases, there was a span of 7 bases. CDR3 length equals 11 residues. The CDR3 here is CASSTTVEAFF. CDR3 bases: TGTGCCAGTAGTACCACAGTTGAAGCTTTCTTT. Looking up the rest from reference TRBV19 and TRBJ1-1 gives the full variable domain: DGGITQSPKYLFRKEGQNVTLSCEQNLNHDAMYWYRQDPGQGLRLIYYSQIVNDFQKGDIAEGYSVSREKKESFPLTVTSAQKNPTAFYLCASSTTVEAFFGQGTRLTVV.

As for this clone: At one of its ends the junction is not consistent with the germline gene, which may arise from a read error. The rearrangement uses TRBV7-2 and TRBJ1-5, with TRBD1 as a possible D gene (6 bases). The CDR3 spans 15 residues. Germline assignment: CDR1 SGHTA and CDR2 FQGNSA. Here the CDR3 DNA reads TGTGCCAGCAGGTTAGGACAGTATAGCAATCAGCCCCAGCATTTT. Its translation: CASRLGQYSNQPQHF.

V gene TRBV18 combines with J gene TRBJ1-1; D might be TRBD1 (5 bases). This CDR3 is built from 14 residues. Germline-derived CDR1 and CDR2 are KGHSH and LQKENI. The germline V and J ends were trimmed by 1 base and 5 bases, with 11 bases remaining between them. DNA of the CDR3: TGTGCCAGCTCACCACAGGGGTCGAGTACTGAAGCTTTCTTT. It yields the protein CASSPQGSSTEAFF.

The chain joins TRBV4-1 to TRBJ2-1; D might be TRBD2 (6 bases). In germline, CDR1 is MGHRA, CDR2 YSYEKL. V lost 4 bases and J lost 3, with 13 bases in between. CDR3 size: 15 residues. CDR3 DNA: TGCGCCAGCAGCCGGACGGGGGTTAGCTACAATGAGCAGTTCTTC. Translated: CASSRTGVSYNEQFF.

The chain couples TRBV18 to TRBJ1-3, with 7 bases fitting TRBD1. Trimming at V came to 2 bases and at J to 0 bases, leaving 4 bases not matched to a gene. Germline V gives CDR1 KGHSH, CDR2 LQKENI. CDR3 length equals 16 residues. The CDR3 bases are TGTGCCAGCTCACCAGCGGGACAGCTCTCTGGAAACACCATATATTTT. Its translation: CASSPAGQLSGNTIYF.

The chain links TRBV7-8 to TRBJ1-2; 9 nucleotides match TRBD1. Per the germline V gene, CDR1 is SGHVS and CDR2 is FQNEAQ. The CDR3 loop spans 14 amino acids. The V gene end was trimmed by 4 bases and the J gene end by 5 bases; junction bases not matched to a gene: 5. This CDR3 is CASSSGQGLYGYTF. The CDR3 nucleotides are TGTGCCAGCAGCTCGGGACAGGGCCTATATGGCTACACCTTC. The entire variable domain, with the rest obtained from reference TRBV7-8 and TRBJ1-2, is as follows: GAGVSQSPRYKVAKRGQDVALRCDPISGHVSLFWYQQALGQGPEFLTYFQNEAQLDKSGLPSDRFFAERPEGSVSTLKIQRTQQEDSAVYLCASSSGQGLYGYTFGSGTRLTVV.

V is TRBV9 and J is TRBJ1-2; D not resolved. The CDR3 has 16 residues. Germline lookup yields CDR1 SGDLS and CDR2 YYNGEE. V lost 0 bases and J 3 bases, leaving 15 bases between the germline ends. The CDR3 sequence: CASSVGPHARDYGYTF. CDR3 DNA: TGTGCCAGCAGCGTAGGTCCCCACGCGAGGGACTATGGCTACACCTTC.